The present T cell receptor beta chain was sequenced within a study of shared clonotypes between healthy human individuals. The CDR3 is made up of 13 amino acids. Germline V CDR1 and CDR2: SNHLY, FYNNEI. V was cut by 7 bases and J by 6 bases, with 13 bases left in between. This clone was seen a single time. Method: immunoSEQ multiplex PCR; TCRdb's copy keeps in-frame clones and lacks some. The sample carries about 670,000 clones, approximately 79% recorded once. Sequences were obtained from memory CD4+ T cells sorted from blood. Described subset: CD45RA-negative fraction. This rearrangement joins TRBV2 to TRBJ1-5; D remains unclear. The receptor comes from a woman aged 25-40 years in good health. The CDR3 loop reads CASIMDHGQPQHF. In DNA form, the CDR3 reads TGTGCCAGCATCATGGACCATGGTCAGCCCCAGCATTTT.